This T cell receptor (beta chain) originates from a study of OX40 agonist ivuxolimab in advanced cancers. Across the whole study: Ivuxolimab doses were 0.01, 0.1, 0.3, 1.5, 3 or 10 mg/kg every 2 weeks.

TCRdb's copy holds only in-frame clones and misses some; the assay was immunoSEQ multiplex PCR. The table lists about 86,000 clones, 80% to 95% of them singletons. Peripheral blood came from all dose cohorts at three timepoints. Study-wide results and limits: In the 0.1 to 3.0 mg/kg range, CD4+ and CD8+ blood T cells had expanded clonally by week 6. In general, CD8+ T cells held more expanded clones than CD4+ did, on average.

As for this clone: What it recognizes is unknown.

Unmatched junction bases numbered 10, after V lost 4 bases and J lost 15 bases. Germline V gives CDR1 MNHNS, CDR2 SASEGT. This CDR3 spans 13 amino acids. The sequenced sample was CD4+ or CD8+ T cells sorted from blood, obtained in a trial of the OX40 agonist ivuxolimab. The sequence was collected from an adult with an advanced solid tumor such as melanoma, head and neck, liver or kidney cancer. The V call is TRBV6-1, the J call TRBJ2-1; 9 bases align to TRBD2. This CDR3 is CASSGPVAGGVFF. CDR3 nucleotides: TGTGCCAGCAGTGGACCAGTCGCGGGAGGGGTGTTCTTC.